These 5 T cell receptor beta chains originate from one sample sequenced in a study of shared clonotypes between healthy human individuals. The protocol was immunoSEQ multiplex PCR, while the TCRdb copy is restricted to in-frame clones and leaves out a portion. The table shows 470,000 or so clones, with around 73% occurring only once. Sequenced input: PBMCs. The receptors were gathered from a woman in her thirties or forties in good health. Some clones in this sample may be carry-over from other donors' samples.

The V and J genes are TRBV28 and TRBJ2-5, with a tentative D call TRBD2 (6 bases). The V end was cut by 4 bases, the J end by 1 base, with 13 bases between. Germline V gene sequence: CDR1 MDHEN, CDR2 SYDVKM. The CDR3 is made up of 15 amino acids. CDR3 residues: CASSSAGRSQETQYF. Written as DNA, the CDR3 is TGTGCCAGCAGTTCAGCGGGCCGCTCCCAAGAGACCCAGTACTTC.

The sample holds a few counts of this clone. This chain links TRBV5-5 with TRBJ2-5, with 8 bases aligning to TRBD2. The CDR3 consists of 15 residues. J gave up 5 bases and V 0 bases, and 6 bases lay outside the gene matches. Germline assignment: CDR1 SGHKS and CDR2 YYEKEE (reference sequence). In DNA form, the CDR3 reads TGTGCCAGCAGCTTGGGAGCGGGAGTAGGGGAGACCCAGTACTTC. Amino acid sequence: CASSLGAGVGETQYF. The complete variable domain, with remaining parts taken from reference TRBV5-5 and TRBJ2-5, reads DAGVTQSPTHLIKTRGQQVTLRCSPISGHKSVSWYQQVLGQGPQFIFQYYEKEERGRGNFPDRFSARQFPNYSSELNVNALLLGDSALYLCASSLGAGVGETQYFGPGTRLLVL.

V and J are TRBV29-1 and TRBJ2-3; weak D call: TRBD2 (6 bases). Germline lookup yields CDR1 SQVTM and CDR2 ANQGSEA. The CDR3 contains 14 residues. Trimming left V 4 bases short and J 6 bases short, with 17 bases between. This CDR3 is CSVVPGVLGDTQYF. In nucleotides, the CDR3 is TGCAGCGTTGTTCCGGGAGTCCTGGGGGATACGCAGTATTTT.

The chain links TRBV18 to TRBJ2-7, with TRBD2 matching over 8 bases. Unmatched junction bases numbered 9, after V lost 2 bases and J lost 6 bases. The CDR3 covers 15 residues. CDR1 is KGHSH, CDR2 LQKENI, per germline. The CDR3 sequence: CASSPGLAGQGEQYF. In DNA form, the CDR3 reads TGTGCCAGCTCACCAGGGCTAGCGGGCCAGGGCGAGCAGTACTTC.

The chain joins TRBV6-1 to TRBJ1-1; TRBD1 agrees at 10 bases. Germline lookup yields CDR1 MNHNS and CDR2 SASEGT. The V and J ends lost 8 bases and 5 bases, in that order; junction bases with no gene match: 8. The CDR3 contains 14 residues. DNA of the CDR3: TGTGCCAGCCAGGGGACAGGGGCTAGGACTGAAGCTTTCTTT. This codes for CASQGTGARTEAFF.